This T cell receptor beta chain emerged from a study of cytotoxic CD8 clonotypes in ibrutinib-treated CLL. The study, taken as a whole, reports: At progression, clonality fell back toward baseline after rising at ibrutinib response.

Profiled with immunoSEQ multiplex PCR; TCRdb holds only in-frame clones, not every one. The table lists hundreds of thousands of clones, about 61% of them singletons. The germline V gene has CDR1 MDHEN and CDR2 SYDVKM. V dropped 4 bases and J dropped 5; count of bases not matched to a gene: 5. This CDR3 has 15 residues. Regarding this clone: Its antigen is not known.

The TCR originated in a human donor with chronic lymphocytic leukemia. The gene calls are TRBV28 and TRBJ2-3, with 11 bases matching TRBD1. The material sequenced was PBMCs, taken after 36 months of ibrutinib treatment. The CDR3: CASSSGQGGRDTQYF. CDR3 bases: TGTGCCAGCAGTTCGGGACAGGGGGGACGAGATACGCAGTATTTT.